This TCR beta chain was found in a study of shared clonotypes between healthy human individuals. As defined, naive CD8 cells were CD45RO-negative and positively selected for CCR7, with terminally differentiated effector memory CD45RA+ cells excluded. Libraries were prepared by immunoSEQ multiplex PCR; TCRdb keeps only in-frame clonotypes and omits some of them. This table has nearly 2 million clones, roughly 95% appearing once. The sequenced material came from naive CD8+ T cells sorted from blood. This sequence was found in a man aged 18 to 35 in good health.

CDR3 residues: CASSQQIGTSEQFF. In DNA form, the CDR3 reads TGTGCCAGCAGTCAACAGATAGGGACTAGTGAGCAGTTCTTC. The chain uses TRBV6-5 and TRBJ2-1; 8 nucleotides agree with TRBD2. The V gene end was trimmed by 5 bases and the J gene end by 9 bases; junction bases not matched to a gene: 9. Germline CDR1 reads MNHEY; CDR2 reads SVGAGI. The CDR3 spans 14 residues.